This T cell receptor (beta chain) was recorded in a study of cytomegalovirus exposure and HLA in healthy donors. The wider study: HLA-typed donors were the source of approximately 80 million unique TCRs, which an early data release held. Study conclusions and caveats: Rare TCR sequences predominated, though certain public TCRs were found in many donors. The authors later found most CMV-associated TCR beta chains appeared HLA-restricted. Earlier results showed most TCR beta V segments being productive about 87% or about 30% of the time.

To note about this clone: What it binds is not known.

PCR used 60 Vbeta primers and 13 Jbeta primers. The protocol was immunoSEQ multiplex PCR, while the TCRdb copy is restricted to in-frame clones and leaves out a portion. The sample contains under 200,000 clones, roughly 80% of which appear only once. Trimming left V 3 bases short and J 7 bases short, with 7 bases between. Germline V gene data show CDR1 as SQVTM and CDR2 as ANQGSEA. CDR3 length equals 11 residues. The sequencing sample was made of PBMCs. This receptor was taken from a human donor in good health. The chain carries TRBV29-1 and TRBJ1-3; D not resolved. The CDR3 sequence is CSVESQNTIYF. Here the CDR3 DNA reads TGCAGCGTTGAGTCACAGAACACCATATATTTT.